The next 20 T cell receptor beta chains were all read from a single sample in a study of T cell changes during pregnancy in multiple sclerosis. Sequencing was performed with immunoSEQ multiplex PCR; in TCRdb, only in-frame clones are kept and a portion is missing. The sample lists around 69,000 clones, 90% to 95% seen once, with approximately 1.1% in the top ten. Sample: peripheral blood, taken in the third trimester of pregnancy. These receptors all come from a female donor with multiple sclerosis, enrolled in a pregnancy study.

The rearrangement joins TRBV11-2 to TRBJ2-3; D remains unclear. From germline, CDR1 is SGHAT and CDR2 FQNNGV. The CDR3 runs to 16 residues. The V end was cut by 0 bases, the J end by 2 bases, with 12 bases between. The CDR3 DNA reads TGTGCCAGCAGCTTAGAACCCAGTGATCCCACAGATACGCAGTATTTT. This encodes CASSLEPSDPTDTQYF.

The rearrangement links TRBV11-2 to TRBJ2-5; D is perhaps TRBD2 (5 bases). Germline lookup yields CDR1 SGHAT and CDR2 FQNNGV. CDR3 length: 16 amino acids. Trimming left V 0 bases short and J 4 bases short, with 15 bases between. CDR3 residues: CASSLDRNLAGETQYF. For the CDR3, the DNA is TGTGCCAGCAGCTTAGATCGGAACCTCGCGGGAGAGACCCAGTACTTC.

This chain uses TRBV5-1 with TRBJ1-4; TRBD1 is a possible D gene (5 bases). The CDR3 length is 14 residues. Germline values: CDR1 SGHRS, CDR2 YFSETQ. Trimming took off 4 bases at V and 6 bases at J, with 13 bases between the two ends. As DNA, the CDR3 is TGCGCCAGCAGCGGAGGGACCTCACATGAAAAACTGTTTTTT. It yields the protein CASSGGTSHEKLFF.

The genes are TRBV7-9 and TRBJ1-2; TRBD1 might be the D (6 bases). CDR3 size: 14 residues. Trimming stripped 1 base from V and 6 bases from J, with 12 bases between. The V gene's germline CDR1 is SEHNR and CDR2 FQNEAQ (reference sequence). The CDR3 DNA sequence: TGTGCCAGCAGCTTAGAATCAGGGGCTCATGGCTACACCTTC. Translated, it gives CASSLESGAHGYTF.

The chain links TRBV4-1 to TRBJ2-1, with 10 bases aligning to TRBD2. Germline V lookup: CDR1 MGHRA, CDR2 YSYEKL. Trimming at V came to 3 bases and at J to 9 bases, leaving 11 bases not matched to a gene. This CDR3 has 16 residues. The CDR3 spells CASSHKDLAGVSEQFF. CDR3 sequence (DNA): TGCGCCAGCAGCCACAAGGATCTAGCGGGAGTGAGTGAGCAGTTCTTC.

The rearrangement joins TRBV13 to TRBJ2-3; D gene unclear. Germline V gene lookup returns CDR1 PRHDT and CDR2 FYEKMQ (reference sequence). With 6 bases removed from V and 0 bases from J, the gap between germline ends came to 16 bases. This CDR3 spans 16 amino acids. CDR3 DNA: TGTGCCAGCAGTTCCCGAGGTCTAGTGAGCACAGATACGCAGTATTTT. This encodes CASSSRGLVSTDTQYF.

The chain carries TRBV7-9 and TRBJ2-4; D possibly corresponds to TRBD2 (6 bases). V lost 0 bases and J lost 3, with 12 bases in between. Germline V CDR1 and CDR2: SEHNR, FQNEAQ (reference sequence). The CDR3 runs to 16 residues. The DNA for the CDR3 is TGTGCCAGCAGCTTAGCGTCGGGGGTTGGCAAAAACATTCAGTACTTC. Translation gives CASSLASGVGKNIQYF.

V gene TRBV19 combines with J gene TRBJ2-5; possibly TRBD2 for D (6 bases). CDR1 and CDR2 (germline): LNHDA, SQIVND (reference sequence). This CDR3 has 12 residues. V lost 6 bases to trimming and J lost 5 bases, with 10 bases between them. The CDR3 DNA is TGTGCCAGTAGCTCGGGGAGGGAGACCCAGTACTTC. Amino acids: CASSSGRETQYF.

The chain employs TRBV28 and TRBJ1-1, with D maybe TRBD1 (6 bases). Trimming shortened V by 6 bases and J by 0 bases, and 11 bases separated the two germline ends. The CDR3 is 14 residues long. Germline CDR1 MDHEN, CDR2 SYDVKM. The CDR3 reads CASRGGHLNTEAFF. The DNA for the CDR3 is TGTGCCAGCAGAGGGGGACACCTGAACACTGAAGCTTTCTTT.

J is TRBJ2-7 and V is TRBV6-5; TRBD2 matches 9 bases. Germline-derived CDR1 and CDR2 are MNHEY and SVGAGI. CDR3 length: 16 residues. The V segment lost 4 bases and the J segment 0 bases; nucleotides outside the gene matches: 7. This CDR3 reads CASSSLSGSVSYEQYF. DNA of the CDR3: TGTGCCAGCAGTTCCCTTAGCGGGAGTGTCTCCTACGAGCAGTACTTC.

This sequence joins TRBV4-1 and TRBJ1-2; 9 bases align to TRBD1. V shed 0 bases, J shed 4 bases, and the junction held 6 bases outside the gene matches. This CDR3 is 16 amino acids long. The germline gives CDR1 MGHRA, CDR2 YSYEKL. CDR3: CASSQEVGQGFYGYTF. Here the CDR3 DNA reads TGCGCCAGCAGCCAAGAGGTCGGACAGGGGTTCTATGGCTACACCTTC.

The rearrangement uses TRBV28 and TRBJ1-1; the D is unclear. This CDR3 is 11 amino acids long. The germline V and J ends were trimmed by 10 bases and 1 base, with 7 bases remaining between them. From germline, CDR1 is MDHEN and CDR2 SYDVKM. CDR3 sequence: CATHTNTEAFF. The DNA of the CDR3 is TGTGCCACTCACACGAACACTGAAGCTTTCTTT. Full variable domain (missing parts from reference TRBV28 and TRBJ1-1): DVKVTQSSRYLVKRTGEKVFLECVQDMDHENMFWYRQDPGLGLRLIYFSYDVKMKEKGDIPEGYSVSREKKERFSLILESASTNQTSMYLCATHTNTEAFFGQGTRLTVV.

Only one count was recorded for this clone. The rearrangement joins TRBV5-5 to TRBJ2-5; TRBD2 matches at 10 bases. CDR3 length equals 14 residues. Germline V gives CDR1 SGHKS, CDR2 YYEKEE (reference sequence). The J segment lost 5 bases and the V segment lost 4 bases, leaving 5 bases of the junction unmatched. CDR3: CASSPLAGRETQYF. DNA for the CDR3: TGTGCCAGCAGCCCACTAGCGGGACGGGAGACCCAGTACTTC.

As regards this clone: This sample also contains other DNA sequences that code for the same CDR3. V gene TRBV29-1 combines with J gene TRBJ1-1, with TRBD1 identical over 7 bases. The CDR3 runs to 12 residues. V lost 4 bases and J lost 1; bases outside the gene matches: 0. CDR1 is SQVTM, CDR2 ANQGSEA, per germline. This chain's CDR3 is CSVGQGNTEAFF. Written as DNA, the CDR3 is TGCAGCGTTGGACAGGGGAACACTGAAGCTTTCTTT. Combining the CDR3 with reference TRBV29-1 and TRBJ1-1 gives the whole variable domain SAVISQKPSRDICQRGTSLTIQCQVDSQVTMMFWYRQQPGQSLTLIATANQGSEATYESGFVIDKFPISRPNLTFSTLTVSNMSPEDSSIYLCSVGQGNTEAFFGQGTRLTVV.

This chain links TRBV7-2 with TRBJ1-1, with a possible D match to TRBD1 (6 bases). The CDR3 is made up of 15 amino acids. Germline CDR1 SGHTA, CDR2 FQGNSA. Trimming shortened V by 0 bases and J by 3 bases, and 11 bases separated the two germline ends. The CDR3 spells CASSLAPGAYTEAFF. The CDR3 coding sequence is TGTGCCAGCAGCTTAGCTCCAGGGGCATACACTGAAGCTTTCTTT.

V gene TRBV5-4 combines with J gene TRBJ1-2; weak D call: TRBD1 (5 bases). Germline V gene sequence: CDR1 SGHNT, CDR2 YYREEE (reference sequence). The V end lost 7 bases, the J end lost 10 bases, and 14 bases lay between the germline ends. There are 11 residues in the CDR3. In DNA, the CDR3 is TGTGCCAGCGGCCCACAGGAGATCTACACCTTC. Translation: CASGPQEIYTF.

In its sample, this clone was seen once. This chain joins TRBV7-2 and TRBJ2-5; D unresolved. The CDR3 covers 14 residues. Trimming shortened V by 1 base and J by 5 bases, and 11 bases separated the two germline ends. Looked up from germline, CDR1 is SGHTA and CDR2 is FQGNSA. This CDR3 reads CASSLVESRETQYF. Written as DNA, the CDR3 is TGTGCCAGCAGCTTAGTTGAATCGAGGGAGACCCAGTACTTC.

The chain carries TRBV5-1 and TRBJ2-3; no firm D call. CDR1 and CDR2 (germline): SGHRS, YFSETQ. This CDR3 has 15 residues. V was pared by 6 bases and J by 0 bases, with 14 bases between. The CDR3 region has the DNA TGCGCCAGCACCCGTTCGGTCTCTAGCACAGATACGCAGTATTTT. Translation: CASTRSVSSTDTQYF.

The CDR3 sequence is CAISSGTGNTEAFF. Here the CDR3 DNA reads TGTGCCATCAGTTCCGGGACAGGGAACACTGAAGCTTTCTTT. The V gene is TRBV10-3, the J gene TRBJ1-1; TRBD1 matches at 8 bases. V was pared by 5 bases and J by 1 base, with 3 bases of the junction left unmatched. The CDR3 extends over 14 amino acids. The germline V gene has CDR1 ENHRY and CDR2 SYGVKD.

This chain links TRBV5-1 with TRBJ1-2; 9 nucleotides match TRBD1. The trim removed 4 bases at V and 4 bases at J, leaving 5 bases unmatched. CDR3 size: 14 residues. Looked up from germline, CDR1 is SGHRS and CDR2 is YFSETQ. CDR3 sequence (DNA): TGCGCCAGCAGCCCCGGGACAGGGCCCTATGGCTACACCTTC. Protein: CASSPGTGPYGYTF.